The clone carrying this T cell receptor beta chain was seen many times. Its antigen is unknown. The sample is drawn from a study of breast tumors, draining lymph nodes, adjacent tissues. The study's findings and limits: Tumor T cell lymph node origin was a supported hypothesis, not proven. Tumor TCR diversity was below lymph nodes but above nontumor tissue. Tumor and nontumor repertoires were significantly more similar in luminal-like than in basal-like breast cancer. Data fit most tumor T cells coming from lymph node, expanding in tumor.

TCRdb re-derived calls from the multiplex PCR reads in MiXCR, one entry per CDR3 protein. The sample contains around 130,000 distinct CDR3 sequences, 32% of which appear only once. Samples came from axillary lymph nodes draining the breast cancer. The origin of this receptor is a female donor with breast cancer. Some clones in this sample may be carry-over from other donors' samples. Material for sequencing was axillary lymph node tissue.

This CDR3 is CSARRRTGGTYNEQFF. DNA of the CDR3: TGCAGTGCTAGGCGGAGGACGGGGGGCACGTACAATGAGCAGTTCTTC. V usage is TRBV20-1 and J usage is TRBJ2-1; the D gene is possibly TRBD2 (7 bases). CDR3 length equals 16 residues. Germline V CDR1 and CDR2: DFQATT, SNEGSKA (reference sequence). The V and J ends lost 3 bases and 4 bases respectively, with 19 bases between them.